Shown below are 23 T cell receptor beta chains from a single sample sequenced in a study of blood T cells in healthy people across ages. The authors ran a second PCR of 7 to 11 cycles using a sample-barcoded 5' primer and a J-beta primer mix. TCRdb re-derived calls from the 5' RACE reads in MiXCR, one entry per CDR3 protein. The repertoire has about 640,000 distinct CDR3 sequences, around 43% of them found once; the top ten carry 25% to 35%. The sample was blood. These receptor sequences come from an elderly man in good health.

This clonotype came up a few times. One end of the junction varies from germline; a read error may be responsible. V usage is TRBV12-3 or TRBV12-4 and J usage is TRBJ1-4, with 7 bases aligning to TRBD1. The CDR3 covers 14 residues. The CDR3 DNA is TGTGCCAGCAGCTTAGGGGGCGCCTATGAAAAACTGTTTTTT. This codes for CASSLGGAYEKLFF.

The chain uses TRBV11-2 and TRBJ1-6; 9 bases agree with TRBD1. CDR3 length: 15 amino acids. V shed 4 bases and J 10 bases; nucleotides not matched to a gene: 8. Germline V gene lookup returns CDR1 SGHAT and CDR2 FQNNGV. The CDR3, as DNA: TGTGCCAGCAGCTCCTTGGGACAGGGTCTCTCACCCCTCCACTTT. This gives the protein CASSSLGQGLSPLHF.

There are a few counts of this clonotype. CDR3 sequence: CASRRGQAYEQYF. For the CDR3, the DNA is TGTGCCAGTAGACGGGGTCAGGCCTACGAGCAGTACTTC. The chain is built from TRBV19 and TRBJ2-7; TRBD2 is a possible D gene (5 bases). The V gene's germline CDR1 is LNHDA and CDR2 SQIVND (reference sequence). Trimming shortened V by 6 bases and J by 2 bases, and 11 bases separated the two germline ends. The CDR3 has 13 amino acids.

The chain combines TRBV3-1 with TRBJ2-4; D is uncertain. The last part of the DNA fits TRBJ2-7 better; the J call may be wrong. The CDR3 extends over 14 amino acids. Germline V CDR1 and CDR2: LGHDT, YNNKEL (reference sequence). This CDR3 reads CASSQARGGYEQYF. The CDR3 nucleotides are TGTGCCAGCAGCCAAGCCAGAGGCGGCTACGAGCAGTACTTC.

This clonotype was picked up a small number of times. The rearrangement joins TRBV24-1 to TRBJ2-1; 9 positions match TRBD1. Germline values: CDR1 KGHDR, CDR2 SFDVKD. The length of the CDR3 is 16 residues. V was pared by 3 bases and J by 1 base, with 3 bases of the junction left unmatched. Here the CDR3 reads CATSDAGTGSYNEQFF. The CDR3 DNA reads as TGTGCCACCAGTGATGCCGGGACAGGGTCCTACAATGAGCAGTTCTTC.

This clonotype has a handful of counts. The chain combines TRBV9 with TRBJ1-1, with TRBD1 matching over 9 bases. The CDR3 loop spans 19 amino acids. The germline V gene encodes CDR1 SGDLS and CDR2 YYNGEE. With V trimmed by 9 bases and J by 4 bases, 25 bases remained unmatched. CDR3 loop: CANKAPGTGCLDVATEAFF. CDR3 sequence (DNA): TGTGCCAACAAAGCCCCCGGGACAGGGTGCCTCGACGTTGCCACTGAAGCTTTCTTT.

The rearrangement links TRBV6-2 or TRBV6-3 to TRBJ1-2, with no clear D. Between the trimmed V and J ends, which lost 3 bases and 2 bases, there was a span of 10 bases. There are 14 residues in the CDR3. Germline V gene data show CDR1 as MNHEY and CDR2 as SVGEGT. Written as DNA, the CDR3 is TGTGCCAGCAGTTATCTCCGGGGAAACTATGGCTACACCTTC. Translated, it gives CASSYLRGNYGYTF.

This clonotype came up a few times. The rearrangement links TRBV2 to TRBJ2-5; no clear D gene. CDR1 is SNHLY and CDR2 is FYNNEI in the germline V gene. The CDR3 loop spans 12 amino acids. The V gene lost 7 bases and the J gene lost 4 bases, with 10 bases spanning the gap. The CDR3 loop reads CASTPEIETQYF. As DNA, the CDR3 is TGTGCCAGCACGCCGGAGATAGAGACCCAGTACTTC.

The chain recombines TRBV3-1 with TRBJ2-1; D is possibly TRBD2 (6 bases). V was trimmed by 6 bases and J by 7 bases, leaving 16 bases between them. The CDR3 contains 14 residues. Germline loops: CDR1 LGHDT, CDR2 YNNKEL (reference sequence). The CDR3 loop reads CASRGRGARNEQFF. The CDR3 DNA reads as TGTGCCAGCAGAGGCCGCGGGGCTAGGAATGAGCAGTTCTTC.

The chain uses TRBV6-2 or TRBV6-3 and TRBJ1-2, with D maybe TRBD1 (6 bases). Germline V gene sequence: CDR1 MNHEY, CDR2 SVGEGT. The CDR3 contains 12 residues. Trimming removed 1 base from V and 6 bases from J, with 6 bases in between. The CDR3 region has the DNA TGTGCCAGCAGTTACTACAGGGATGGCTACACCTTC. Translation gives CASSYYRDGYTF.

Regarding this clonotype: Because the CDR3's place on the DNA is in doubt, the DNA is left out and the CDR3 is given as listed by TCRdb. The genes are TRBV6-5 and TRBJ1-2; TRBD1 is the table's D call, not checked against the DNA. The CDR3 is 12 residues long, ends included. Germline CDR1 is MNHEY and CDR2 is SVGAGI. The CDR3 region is CASSWGTGTHTF.

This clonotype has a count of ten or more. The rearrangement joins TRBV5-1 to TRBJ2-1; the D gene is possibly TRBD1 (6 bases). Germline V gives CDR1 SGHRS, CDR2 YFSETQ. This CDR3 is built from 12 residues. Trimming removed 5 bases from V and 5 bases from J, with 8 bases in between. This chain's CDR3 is CASRQGNNEQFF. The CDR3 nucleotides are TGCGCCAGCAGACAGGGAAACAATGAGCAGTTCTTC.

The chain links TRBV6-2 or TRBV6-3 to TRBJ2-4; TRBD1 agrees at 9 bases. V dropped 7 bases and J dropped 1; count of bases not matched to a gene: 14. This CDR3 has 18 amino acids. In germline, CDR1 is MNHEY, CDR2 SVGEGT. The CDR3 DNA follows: TGTGCCAGCAACACGGACAGGGGATTCGATTGGGCCAAAAACATTCAGTACTTC. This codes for CASNTDRGFDWAKNIQYF.

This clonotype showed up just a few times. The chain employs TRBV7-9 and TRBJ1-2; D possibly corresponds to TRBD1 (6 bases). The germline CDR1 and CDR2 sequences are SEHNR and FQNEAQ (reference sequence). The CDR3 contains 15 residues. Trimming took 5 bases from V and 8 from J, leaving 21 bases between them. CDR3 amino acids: CASSHQQGGLVGYTF. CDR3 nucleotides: TGTGCCAGCAGCCACCAACAGGGAGGACTTGTGGGCTACACCTTC.

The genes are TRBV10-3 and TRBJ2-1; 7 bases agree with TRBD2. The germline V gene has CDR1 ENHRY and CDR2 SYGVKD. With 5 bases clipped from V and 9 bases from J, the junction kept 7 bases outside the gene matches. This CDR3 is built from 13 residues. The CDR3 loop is CAISSPPSGEQFF. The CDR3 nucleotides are TGTGCCATCAGTTCCCCTCCTAGCGGTGAGCAGTTCTTC.

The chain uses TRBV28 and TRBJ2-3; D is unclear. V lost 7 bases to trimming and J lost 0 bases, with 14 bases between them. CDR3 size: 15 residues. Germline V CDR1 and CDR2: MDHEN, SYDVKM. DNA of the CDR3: TGTGCCAGCAAAGAAGGGCTCGCAAGCACAGATACGCAGTATTTT. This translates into CASKEGLASTDTQYF.

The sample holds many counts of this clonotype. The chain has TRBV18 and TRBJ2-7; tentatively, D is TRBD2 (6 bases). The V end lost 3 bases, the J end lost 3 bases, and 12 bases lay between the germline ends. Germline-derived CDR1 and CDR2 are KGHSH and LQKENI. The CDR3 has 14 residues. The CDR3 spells CASSPSGSGYEQYF. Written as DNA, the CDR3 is TGTGCCAGCTCACCCTCGGGTAGCGGCTACGAGCAGTACTTC.

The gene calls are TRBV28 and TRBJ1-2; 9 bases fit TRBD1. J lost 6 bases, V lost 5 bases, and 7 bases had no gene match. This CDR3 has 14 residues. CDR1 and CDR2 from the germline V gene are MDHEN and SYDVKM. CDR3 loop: CASSTGTGYDGYTF. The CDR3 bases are TGTGCCAGCAGTACCGGGACAGGGTACGATGGCTACACCTTC.

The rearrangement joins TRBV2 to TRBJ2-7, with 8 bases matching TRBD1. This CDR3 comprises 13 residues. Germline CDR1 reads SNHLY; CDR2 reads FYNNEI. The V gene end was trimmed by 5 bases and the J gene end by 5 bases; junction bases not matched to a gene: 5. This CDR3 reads CASSRDRNDEQYF. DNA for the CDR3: TGTGCCAGCAGTCGGGACAGGAACGACGAGCAGTACTTC.

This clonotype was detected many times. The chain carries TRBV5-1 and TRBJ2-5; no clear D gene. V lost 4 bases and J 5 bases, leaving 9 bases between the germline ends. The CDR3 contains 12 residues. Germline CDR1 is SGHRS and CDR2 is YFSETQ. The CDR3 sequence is CASSVLRETQYF. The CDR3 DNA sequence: TGCGCCAGCAGCGTCCTTCGTGAGACCCAGTACTTC.

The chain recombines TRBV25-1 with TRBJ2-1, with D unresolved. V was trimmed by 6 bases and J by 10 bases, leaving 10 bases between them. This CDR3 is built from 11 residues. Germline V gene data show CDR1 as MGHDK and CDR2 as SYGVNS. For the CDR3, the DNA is TGTGCCAGCAGCGAGTTCACCGAGCAGTTCTTC. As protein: CASSEFTEQFF.

This CDR3 reads CASSSGQFPETQYF. The CDR3 bases are TGCGCCAGCAGCTCCGGACAGTTTCCGGAGACCCAGTACTTC. The chain recombines TRBV5-1 with TRBJ2-5; D is perhaps TRBD1 (6 bases). The CDR3 loop spans 14 amino acids. Germline V gene sequence: CDR1 SGHRS, CDR2 YFSETQ. V was pared by 3 bases and J by 5 bases, with 14 bases between.

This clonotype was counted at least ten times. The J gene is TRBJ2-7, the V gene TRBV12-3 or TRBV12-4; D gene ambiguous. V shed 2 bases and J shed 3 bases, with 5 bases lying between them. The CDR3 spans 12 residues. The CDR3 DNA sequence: TGTGCCAGCAGTTTAAGGGTCTACGAGCAGTACTTC. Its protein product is CASSLRVYEQYF.